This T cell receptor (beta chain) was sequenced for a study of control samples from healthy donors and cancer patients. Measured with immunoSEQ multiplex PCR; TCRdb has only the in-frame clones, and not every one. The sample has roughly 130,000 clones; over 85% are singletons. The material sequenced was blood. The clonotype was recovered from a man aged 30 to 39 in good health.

CDR3 DNA sequence: TGTGCCAGCAGCTTAGGCCCTGACAGGAGCCATGGCTACACCTTC. Translation gives CASSLGPDRSHGYTF. The chain uses TRBV7-9 and TRBJ1-2; the D gene is possibly TRBD1 (6 bases). Germline CDR1 is SEHNR and CDR2 is FQNEAQ (reference sequence). This CDR3 comprises 15 residues. V shed 1 base and J shed 6 bases, with 15 bases lying between them. The variable domain in full, with the rest retrieved from reference TRBV7-9 and TRBJ1-2, is DTGVSQNPRHKITKRGQNVTFRCDPISEHNRLYWYRQTLGQGPEFLTYFQNEAQLEKSRLLSDRFSAERPKGSFSTLEIQRTEQGDSAMYLCASSLGPDRSHGYTFGSGTRLTVV.